Listed below are T cell receptor beta chains from one sample, sequenced in a study of regulatory T cells in long-lasting Graves disease. TCRdb independently ran MiXCR on the multiplex PCR reads; one entry per CDR3 protein. Of roughly 380,000 distinct CDR3 sequences in the sample, 15% to 17% were seen once. Specimen: peripheral blood mononuclear cells (PBMCs), collected at new diagnosis, from a patient treated with antithyroid drugs. The receptors stem from a female donor with Graves disease. Both conserved end residues are part of each CDR3. D genes are given only for firm matches. Some rows have no size entry. The others give once, few or many, or a class for an expanded clone.

j_call,d_call,clone_size,cdr3_length,v_call,cdr3_aa,cdr3_nt
TRBJ1-5,TRBD1,many,17,TRBV7-6,CASSLGRHRGLGQPQHF,TGTGCCAGCAGCTTAGGCCGGCACAGGGGCCTCGGTCAGCCCCAGCATTTT
TRBJ1-2,-,many,16,TRBV20-1,CSARVLDGSFNYGYTF,TGCAGTGCTAGAGTGTTGGACGGAAGTTTTAACTATGGCTACACCTTC
TRBJ1-1,-,many,15,TRBV24-1,CATSGKGLANTEAFF,TGTGCCACCAGTGGCAAGGGACTGGCGAACACTGAAGCTTTCTTT
TRBJ2-1,TRBD2,few,18,TRBV24-1,CATSDPIITSGSGFEQFF,TGTGCCACCAGTGACCCGATCATAACTAGCGGGAGTGGCTTTGAGCAGTTCTTC
TRBJ2-2,TRBD1,many,16,TRBV4-1,CASSQEGTGNTGELFF,TGCGCCAGCAGCCAAGAGGGGACAGGGAACACCGGGGAGCTGTTTTTT
TRBJ2-1,TRBD2,-,18,TRBV27,CASTRRGVSGAVYNEQFF,TGTGCCAGCACCCGAAGGGGGGTTAGCGGGGCTGTTTACAATGAGCAGTTCTTC
TRBJ1-2,-,-,11,TRBV24-1,CATSDGGGYTF,TGTGCCACCAGTGATGGAGGCGGCTACACCTTC
TRBJ2-1,-,-,12,TRBV6-2/TRBV6-3,CASTAPYNEQFF,TGTGCCAGCACGGCGCCTTACAATGAGCAGTTCTTC
TRBJ2-1,-,many,16,TRBV6-1,CASSESGFGSYNEQFF,TGTGCCAGCAGCGAAAGCGGGTTTGGCTCCTACAATGAGCAGTTCTTC
TRBJ2-1,-,few,13,TRBV13,CASLRGGYNEQFF,TGTGCCAGCTTGAGGGGTGGCTACAATGAGCAGTTCTTC
TRBJ2-7,-,few,16,TRBV19,CASSTAQRTAIYEQYF,TGTGCCAGTAGTACCGCACAGAGGACGGCAATCTACGAGCAGTACTTC
TRBJ2-3,TRBD2,-,18,TRBV5-1,CASSSGLAGGTSTDTQYF,TGCGCCAGCAGCTCCGGACTAGCGGGAGGCACTAGCACAGATACGCAGTATTTT
TRBJ1-5,-,many,14,TRBV3-1,CASSHADHLGPQHF,TGTGCCAGCAGCCATGCCGACCATTTGGGGCCCCAGCATTTT
TRBJ2-5,TRBD1,-,16,TRBV19,CASSLYFRDSQETQYF,TGTGCCAGTAGTTTATACTTCCGGGACAGCCAAGAGACCCAGTACTTC
TRBJ1-1,-,many,14,TRBV7-2,CASSFPTVNTEAFF,TGTGCCAGCAGCTTTCCGACAGTGAACACTGAAGCTTTCTTT
TRBJ1-3,-,many,13,TRBV11-2,CASSSGLRNTIYF,TGTGCCAGCAGCTCGGGGTTAAGGAACACCATATATTTT
TRBJ2-1,-,many,18,TRBV19,CASRSWDAGTASYNEQFF,TGTGCCAGTAGATCCTGGGACGCGGGGACAGCCTCCTACAATGAGCAGTTCTTC
TRBJ1-1,-,many,13,TRBV27,CASSLGFNTEAFF,TGTGCCAGCAGTTTGGGATTCAACACTGAAGCTTTCTTT
TRBJ2-5,-,many,12,TRBV20-1,CSARSRKETQYF,TGCAGTGCTAGAAGTAGAAAAGAGACCCAGTACTTC
TRBJ2-2,-,-,13,TRBV7-9,CASFYRGTGELFF,TGTGCCAGCTTTTACCGAGGCACCGGGGAGCTGTTTTTT
TRBJ1-1,-,many,14,TRBV28,CASSPGPTTLGAFF,TGTGCCAGCAGTCCCGGGCCTACCACCTTAGGAGCTTTCTTT
TRBJ1-1,-,many,13,TRBV27,CASSFSGPTEAFF,TGTGCCAGCAGTTTTTCAGGGCCCACTGAAGCTTTCTTT
TRBJ2-5,-,-,15,TRBV3-1,CASSLEHDGQETQYF,TGTGCCAGCAGCCTAGAACACGACGGCCAAGAGACCCAGTACTTC
TRBJ1-2,-,many,14,TRBV29-1,CSVGRKGPNYGYTF,TGCAGCGTTGGTCGAAAGGGCCCGAACTATGGCTACACCTTC
TRBJ2-7,TRBD1,many,15,TRBV7-9,CASSARQGETREQYF,TGTGCCAGCAGCGCCCGACAGGGGGAAACAAGGGAGCAGTACTTC
TRBJ2-1,TRBD2,many,12,TRBV5-6,CASSLVAGAGFF,TGTGCCAGCAGCTTGGTAGCGGGAGCTGGGTTCTTC
TRBJ2-7,-,many,15,TRBV12-5,CASGGGGNRGVEQYF,TGTGCTAGTGGTGGGGGGGGAAACAGGGGAGTTGAGCAGTACTTC
TRBJ2-3,-,many,14,TRBV12-3/TRBV12-4,CASSLQGSTDTQYF,TGTGCCAGCAGTTTACAGGGGAGCACAGATACGCAGTATTTT
TRBJ2-7,-,-,17,TRBV7-9,CASSLGFAGRTSYEQYF,TGTGCCAGCAGCTTAGGGTTCGCGGGGAGAACATCCTACGAGCAGTACTTC
TRBJ2-7,-,many,14,TRBV7-9,CASSFPGWSYEQYF,TGTGCCAGCAGCTTCCCAGGGTGGTCGTACGAGCAGTACTTC
TRBJ1-2,TRBD1,-,14,TRBV20-1,CSARETGGVYGYTF,TGCAGTGCTAGAGAGACAGGGGGGGTCTATGGCTACACCTTC
TRBJ2-7,TRBD2,few,14,TRBV19,CASSIAERDYEQYF,TGTGCCAGTAGTATAGCCGAGCGGGACTACGAGCAGTACTTC
TRBJ1-2,-,few,13,TRBV10-3,CAISELTDYGYTF,TGTGCCATCAGTGAGTTGACGGACTATGGCTACACCTTC